This entry is about one T cell receptor (beta chain). Profiling relied on immunoSEQ multiplex PCR, and the TCRdb table lists in-frame clones only, not all of them. Here the sample spans over 400,000 clones, approximately 83% being singletons. Germline CDR1 and CDR2: SGHTA and FQGTGA. The CDR3 length is 15 residues. The J segment lost 8 bases and the V segment lost 5 bases, leaving 12 bases of the junction unmatched. The data are from a study of blood T cell repertoires in COVID-19. Sequences were obtained from peripheral blood. The chain has TRBV7-3 and TRBJ2-1; 7 nucleotides align to TRBD1. The receptor was isolated from a human donor in a cohort sampled during active COVID-19. CDR3 DNA: TGTGCCAGCAGCAATCAACCGGGACAGATCGATGAGCAGTTCTTC. Its translation: CASSNQPGQIDEQFF.